The clone carrying this T cell receptor beta chain has only one observation. This record belongs to a study of blood T cell repertoires in COVID-19. In the study overall: Sample material is recorded as cDNA or gDNA derived from T cells, B-cell-depleted T cells, or PBMCs.

Here immunoSEQ multiplex PCR was the method, and the copy in TCRdb shows in-frame clones only, minus some. The sample lists around 370,000 clones; more than 75% were seen once. This CDR3 has 14 residues. Germline V gives CDR1 MDHEN, CDR2 SYDVKM. V was cut by 5 bases and J by 4 bases, with 14 bases left in between. The sample was peripheral blood. The receptor was isolated from a woman aged 45-65 years with COVID-19, enrolled during active disease. The chain recombines TRBV28 with TRBJ1-1, with D possibly TRBD1 on 6 matching bases. In nucleotides, the CDR3 is TGTGCCAGCAGTGAAGACAGGAGAGGCACTGAAGCTTTCTTT. This sequence encodes CASSEDRRGTEAFF.